This entry is about one TCR beta chain. No antigen is known for it. The record originates from a study of blood T cells in healthy people across ages. Study-wide points: The percentage of naive T cells correlated strongly with TCR beta diversity. Measured against age, TCR beta diversity per million T cells decreased in a roughly linear manner. Nothing was known about donor CMV status, and this possibly confounded expanded clonotype changes.

With a J-beta primer mix and a sample-barcoded 5' primer, a second PCR ran 7 to 11 cycles. Each TCR beta cDNA got a 12-nucleotide random molecular identifier. TCRdb processed the 5' RACE reads anew with MiXCR; each CDR3 protein has one entry. The table lists 1.5 million to 1.8 million distinct CDR3 sequences, under 55% of them singletons. Deletions cut 0 bases from V and 5 bases from J, with 9 bases between. CDR1 and CDR2 (germline): SGHDN, FVKESK. CDR3 length: 14 residues. The sequencing sample was made of blood. V usage is TRBV14 and J usage is TRBJ2-3; D ambiguous. This TCR came from a young woman in good health. This chain's CDR3 is CASSQEAALDTQYF. The DNA of the CDR3 is TGTGCCAGCAGCCAAGAGGCCGCTTTAGATACGCAGTATTTT.